This section outlines one T cell receptor (beta chain) sequence together with its context. The target antigen is unknown. Germline V CDR1 and CDR2: SGHKS, YYEKEE (reference sequence). The CDR3 covers 13 residues. V was trimmed by 2 bases and J by 6 bases, leaving 9 bases between them. The sample comes from a study of T-cell memory formation after mild COVID-19. Study in general: The TCR clusters were mostly specific to one donor. Overall study findings and caveats: Prior to infection, memory already included some responding clones, suggesting cross-reactive memory joined. Confirmation of SARS-CoV-2 specificity was lacking for second-wave clones peaking day 37.

It was 5'RACE with constant-segment primers that produced the TCR alpha and TCR beta cDNA libraries, which carried sample barcodes and UMIs. TCRdb re-called the 5' RACE reads with MiXCR, one entry per CDR3 protein. The table has 540,000 or so distinct CDR3 sequences, roughly 22% seen once. The source is an adult woman who had mild COVID-19 (a few samples of this study predate the infection). Cell type and time point are not known. The chain carries TRBV5-5 and TRBJ2-1, with D maybe TRBD2 (6 bases). Specimen: PBMCs or a T cell subset sorted from them (not recorded which). The CDR3, as DNA: TGTGCCAGCAGCTTCCGGGGGACCAATGAGCAGTTCTTC. Translated: CASSFRGTNEQFF.